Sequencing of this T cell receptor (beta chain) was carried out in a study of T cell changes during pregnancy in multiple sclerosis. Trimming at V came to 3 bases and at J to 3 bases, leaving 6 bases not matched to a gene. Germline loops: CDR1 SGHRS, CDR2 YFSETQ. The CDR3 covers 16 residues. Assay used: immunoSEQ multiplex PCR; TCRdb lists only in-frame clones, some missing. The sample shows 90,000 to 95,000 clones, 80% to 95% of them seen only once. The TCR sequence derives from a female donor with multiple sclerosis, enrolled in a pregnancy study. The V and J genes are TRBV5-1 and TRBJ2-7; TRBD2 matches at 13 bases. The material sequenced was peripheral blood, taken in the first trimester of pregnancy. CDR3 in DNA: TGCGCCAGCAGCTCGGATGGACTAGCGGGGGACTACGAGCAGTACTTC. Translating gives CASSSDGLAGDYEQYF.